These 15 T cell receptor beta chains were sequenced from one sample in a study of blood T cell repertoires in COVID-19. Using immunoSEQ multiplex PCR, the repertoire was profiled, and TCRdb retains in-frame clones only, with some absent. The sample has over 200,000 clones; just over 85% are singletons. The sequencing sample was made of peripheral blood. The receptors here all came from a man aged 50-59 years with COVID-19, enrolled during active disease.

The rearrangement joins TRBV2 to TRBJ2-1, with a weak D call TRBD2 (5 bases). Trimming left V 2 bases short and J 8 bases short, with 16 bases between. The CDR3 covers 15 residues. Per germline, CDR1 SNHLY and CDR2 FYNNEI. The CDR3 DNA reads TGTGCCAGCAGTGAAATAACTAGTTTTGGTGATGAGCAGTTCTTC. Its protein is CASSEITSFGDEQFF.

This rearrangement joins TRBV29-1 to TRBJ2-1; D may be TRBD1 (6 bases). The CDR3 covers 16 residues. Germline CDR1 and CDR2: SQVTM and ANQGSEA. Deletions cut 2 bases from V and 0 bases from J, with 14 bases between. CDR3: CSVEWRQASSYNEQFF. CDR3 coding DNA: TGCAGCGTTGAATGGAGACAGGCGAGCTCCTACAATGAGCAGTTCTTC.

The chain couples TRBV11-2 to TRBJ2-5, with 8 nucleotides matching TRBD2. J was trimmed by 1 base and V by 6 bases; bases with no gene match: 4. The CDR3 is 14 amino acids. Germline V gene lookup returns CDR1 SGHAT and CDR2 FQNNGV. The CDR3 here is CASRRAGGQETQYF. CDR3 nucleotide sequence: TGTGCCAGCAGACGGGCGGGGGGCCAAGAGACCCAGTACTTC.

The chain links TRBV30 to TRBJ1-2, with TRBD1 identical over 7 bases. This CDR3 has 12 amino acids. V dropped 5 bases and J dropped 2; count of bases not matched to a gene: 2. Germline CDR1 and CDR2: GTSNPN and SVGIG (reference sequence). CDR3 amino acids: CAWGTVNYGYTF. DNA for the CDR3: TGTGCCTGGGGGACAGTGAACTATGGCTACACCTTC.

This clone occurred a few times. The chain is built from TRBV7-9 and TRBJ1-2, with a tentative D call TRBD1 (5 bases). The CDR3 loop spans 10 amino acids. The germline V gene encodes CDR1 SEHNR and CDR2 FQNEAQ (reference sequence). V was clipped by 5 bases and J by 14 bases, with 12 bases between them. CDR3: CASSADSRTF. Here the CDR3 DNA reads TGTGCCAGCAGCGCAGACAGTAGGACCTTC.

This rearrangement joins TRBV21-1 to TRBJ1-5. TRBV21-1 is a documented pseudogene. The CDR3 covers 19 residues. The CDR3 region has the DNA TGTGCCAGCAGTTCCCGGAGGCACCCCCTCGACGGTTGCAATCAGCCCCAGCATTTT. Its translation is CASSSRRHPLDGCNQPQHF.

The CDR3 sequence is CASSLYGDTQYF. The DNA for the CDR3 is TGTGCCAGCAGCCTTTACGGGGATACGCAGTATTTT. The chain uses TRBV5-6 and TRBJ2-3; D is ambiguous. The CDR3 spans 12 residues. V lost 4 bases, J lost 6 bases, and 9 bases lay in between. Germline-derived CDR1 and CDR2 are SGHDT and YYEEEE.

V gene TRBV3-1 (or the pseudogene TRBV3-2) combines with J gene TRBJ2-1, with 7 bases fitting TRBD2. V dropped 3 bases and J dropped 9; count of bases not matched to a gene: 8. Germline CDR1 and CDR2: LGHDT and YNNKEL (reference sequence). CDR3 size: 14 residues. This chain's CDR3 is CASSQYGEGSEQFF. The CDR3 DNA reads TGTGCCAGCAGCCAGTACGGGGAGGGGAGTGAGCAGTTCTTC.

The gene calls are TRBV9 and TRBJ2-7; TRBD2 aligns across 11 bases. The CDR3 is made up of 17 amino acids. CDR1 is SGDLS, CDR2 YYNGEE, per germline. The ends lost 0 bases at V and 4 bases at J; junction bases unmatched: 9. The CDR3 sequence: CASSVGVLAGARYEQYF. In DNA form, the CDR3 reads TGTGCCAGCAGCGTAGGAGTACTAGCGGGAGCAAGGTACGAGCAGTACTTC.

The V gene is TRBV19, the J gene TRBJ1-3; TRBD1 matches 8 bases. Trimming cost V 6 bases and J 0 bases; bases outside gene matches: 4. Per germline, CDR1 LNHDA and CDR2 SQIVND (reference sequence). CDR3 length: 15 amino acids. CDR3 residues: CASRRQGSSGNTIYF. The CDR3 nucleotides are TGTGCCAGTAGGAGACAGGGGAGCTCTGGAAACACCATATATTTT.

Remarks on this clone: This sample also contains other DNA sequences that code for the same CDR3. The J gene is TRBJ2-1, the V gene TRBV30; no reliable D call. Trimming removed 2 bases at V and 7 bases at J, with 6 bases between. Per germline, CDR1 GTSNPN and CDR2 SVGIG (reference sequence). The CDR3 length is 11 residues. The DNA of the CDR3 is TGTGCCTGGAGTTTCCTAAATGAGCAGTTCTTC. This gives the protein CAWSFLNEQFF.

This chain joins TRBV18 and TRBJ1-6; TRBD1 agrees at 8 bases. Unmatched junction bases numbered 8, after V lost 5 bases and J lost 8 bases. CDR3 length: 15 amino acids. Looked up from germline, CDR1 is KGHSH and CDR2 is LQKENI. The CDR3 sequence: CASSDRQGWDSPLHF. CDR3 DNA sequence: TGTGCCAGCTCAGATAGACAGGGGTGGGATTCACCCCTCCACTTT. Full variable domain (outside the CDR3, taken from reference TRBV18 and TRBJ1-6): NAGVMQNPRHLVRRRGQEARLRCSPMKGHSHVYWYRQLPEEGLKFMVYLQKENIIDESGMPKERFSAEFPKEGPSILRIQQVVRGDSAAYFCASSDRQGWDSPLHFGNGTRLTVT.

The V gene is TRBV5-4, the J gene TRBJ2-7, with a tentative D call TRBD2 (6 bases). The V end was cut by 3 bases, the J end by 6 bases, with 16 bases between. The CDR3 contains 14 residues. Germline CDR1 SGHNT, CDR2 YYREEE (reference sequence). The CDR3 loop reads CASSSGTSSPEQYF. The CDR3 nucleotides are TGTGCCAGCAGCTCCGGGACTTCCTCCCCCGAGCAGTACTTC.

The chain joins TRBV27 to TRBJ2-5; perhaps TRBD1 as D (6 bases). V was trimmed by 6 bases and J by 7 bases, leaving 9 bases between them. This CDR3 spans 11 amino acids. Germline V gives CDR1 MNHEY, CDR2 SMNVEV (reference sequence). CDR3 loop: CASSLGGTQYF. The CDR3 DNA is TGTGCCAGCAGCCTAGGGGGGACCCAGTACTTC.

The chain employs TRBV5-1 and TRBJ2-1, with TRBD2 matching 7 bases. After removal of 0 bases from V and 6 bases from J, the junction contained 9 bases not matched to a gene. CDR1 SGHRS and CDR2 YFSETQ come from the germline V gene. The CDR3 runs to 16 residues. The chain's CDR3 is CASSLAPGTSANEQFF. The CDR3, as DNA: TGCGCCAGCAGCTTGGCTCCCGGTACTAGCGCCAATGAGCAGTTCTTC.